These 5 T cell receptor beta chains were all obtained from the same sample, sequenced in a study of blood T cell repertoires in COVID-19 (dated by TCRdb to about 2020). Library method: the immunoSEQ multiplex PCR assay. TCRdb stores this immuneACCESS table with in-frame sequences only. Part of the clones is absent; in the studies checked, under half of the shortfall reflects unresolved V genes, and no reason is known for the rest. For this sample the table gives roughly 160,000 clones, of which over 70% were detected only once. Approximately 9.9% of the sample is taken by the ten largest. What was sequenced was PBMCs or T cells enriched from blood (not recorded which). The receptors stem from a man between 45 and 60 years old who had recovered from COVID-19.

The CDR3 reads CASSSGQDGETQYF. The CDR3 DNA sequence: TGTGCCAGCAGTTCCGGACAGGATGGAGAGACCCAGTACTTC. This chain links TRBV28 with TRBJ2-5, with 7 positions matching TRBD1. This CDR3 region has 14 residues. Per the germline V gene, CDR1 is MDHEN and CDR2 is SYDVKM. V trimming: 4 bases; J trimming: 4 bases; junction bases outside the gene matches: 6.

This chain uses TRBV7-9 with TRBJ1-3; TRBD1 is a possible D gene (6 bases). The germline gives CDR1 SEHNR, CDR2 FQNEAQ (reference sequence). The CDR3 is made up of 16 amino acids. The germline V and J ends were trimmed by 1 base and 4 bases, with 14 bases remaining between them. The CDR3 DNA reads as TGTGCCAGCAGCTTAGGCCCTAACAGGGCCGGAAACACCATATATTTT. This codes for CASSLGPNRAGNTIYF.

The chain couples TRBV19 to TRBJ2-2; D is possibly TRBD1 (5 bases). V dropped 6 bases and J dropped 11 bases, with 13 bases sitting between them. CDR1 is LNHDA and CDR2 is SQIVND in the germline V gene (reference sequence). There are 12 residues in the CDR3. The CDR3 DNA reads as TGTGCCAGTAGCTCCAGGGTAGTTGAGCTGTTTTTT. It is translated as CASSSRVVELFF.

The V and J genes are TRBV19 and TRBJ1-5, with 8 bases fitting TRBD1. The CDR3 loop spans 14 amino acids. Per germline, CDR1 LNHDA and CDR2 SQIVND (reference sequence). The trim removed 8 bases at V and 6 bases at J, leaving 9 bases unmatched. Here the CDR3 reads CASGFQGAGQPQHF. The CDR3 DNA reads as TGTGCCAGTGGCTTTCAGGGGGCTGGTCAGCCCCAGCATTTT.

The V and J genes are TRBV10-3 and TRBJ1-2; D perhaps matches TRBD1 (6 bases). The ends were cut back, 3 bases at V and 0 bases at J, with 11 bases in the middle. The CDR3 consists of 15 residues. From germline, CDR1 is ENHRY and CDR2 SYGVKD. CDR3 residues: CAISDLQGANYGYTF. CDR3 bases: TGTGCCATCAGTGACCTACAGGGAGCTAACTATGGCTACACCTTC.